The entry below gives a single TCR beta chain sequence along with its context. What it binds is not known. TCRdb re-called the 5' RACE reads and shows each CDR3 protein once, DNA omitted. The table counts approximately 170,000 distinct CDR3 sequences; 20% to 25% lies in the top ten. This sample is part of a study of T cells expressing NK-cell markers. Study details: Sorted CD3+CD56-NKG2C+, CD3+CD56+NKG2C+ and CD3+CD56+NKG2C- T cells supplied the TCR beta repertoires. Whole-study findings and limits: The same clonotypes also predominated in the CD3+CD56-NKG2C+ fraction of four donors.

Germline V CDR1 and CDR2: MNHEY, SMNVEV (reference sequence). The CDR3 has 15 residues. The chain joins TRBV27 to TRBJ2-1. Specimen: blood T cells: a sorted CD56 or NKG2C T cell subset, CD4+ or CD8+ T cells, or bulk PBMC T cells (not recorded which). This clonotype was sampled from a man aged 18-69 years in good health. The CDR3 loop is CASSYFAGSYNEQFF.